This entry lists 20 T cell receptor beta chains sequenced from one sample in a study of T cell repertoires in cytomegalovirus infection. TCRdb independently ran MiXCR on the reads; one entry per CDR3 protein. Among 300,000 to 400,000 distinct CDR3 sequences listed, almost 30% were seen once. No antigen has been assigned to these receptors. The specimen comprised cultured PBMCs, sampled from culture after CMV antigen stimulation. Receptors originate from a human donor in good health (CMV status not recorded). Some clones in this sample may be carry-over from other donors' samples.

This clonotype was seen ten or more times. The chain carries TRBV6-1 and TRBJ2-6; D is unclear. The V gene lost 3 bases and the J gene lost 4 bases, with 13 bases spanning the gap. The germline gives CDR1 MNHNS, CDR2 SASEGT. This CDR3 spans 16 amino acids. CDR3 in DNA: TGTGCCAGCAGTGAGGCTCAGAAAACCGGGGCCAACGTCCTGACTTTC. Protein: CASSEAQKTGANVLTF.

The gene calls are TRBV7-6 and TRBJ1-3; D is uncertain. Trimming took off 1 base at V and 0 bases at J, with 7 bases between the two ends. The CDR3 has 15 residues. Looked up from germline, CDR1 is SGHVS and CDR2 is FNYEAQ. The chain's CDR3 is CASSLEGLSGNTIYF. DNA for the CDR3: TGTGCCAGCAGCTTAGAAGGCCTCTCTGGAAACACCATATATTTT.

The rearrangement links TRBV10-3 to TRBJ2-7; 9 positions agree with TRBD1. V dropped 10 bases and J dropped 4; count of bases not matched to a gene: 11. The CDR3 spans 14 residues. The V gene's germline CDR1 is ENHRY and CDR2 SYGVKD. The CDR3 DNA follows: TGTGCCACCCGTACGGACAGGGGAGGGTACGAGCAGTACTTC. Its protein product is CATRTDRGGYEQYF.

The chain joins TRBV20-1 to TRBJ2-7; D gene unclear. The germline gives CDR1 DFQATT, CDR2 SNEGSKA (reference sequence). The germline V and J ends were trimmed by 5 bases and 3 bases, with 11 bases remaining between them. This CDR3 comprises 12 residues. The CDR3 DNA follows: TGCAGTGCTGAGAGCCCCTACTACGAGCAGTACTTC. This gives the protein CSAESPYYEQYF.

This clonotype was counted between two and nine times. This chain joins TRBV11-3 and TRBJ2-2; perhaps TRBD2 as D (6 bases). CDR1 and CDR2 (germline): SGHNT, YENEEA. CDR3 size: 14 residues. Trimming removed 5 bases from V and 4 bases from J, with 11 bases in between. This CDR3 reads CASSLSGLTGELFF. The CDR3, as DNA: TGTGCCAGCAGCCTTAGCGGACTCACCGGGGAGCTGTTTTTT.

This chain uses TRBV3-1 with TRBJ1-5, with 8 bases aligning to TRBD1. V gave up 2 bases and J gave up 2 bases; unmatched junction bases: 2. This CDR3 has 15 amino acids. Per the germline V gene, CDR1 is LGHDT and CDR2 is YNNKEL (reference sequence). DNA for the CDR3: TGTGCCAGCAGCCAACAGGGGGCTGGCAATCAGCCCCAGCATTTT. This translates into CASSQQGAGNQPQHF.

A few counts support this clonotype. CDR3 region: CASSFTGPNQPQHF. The CDR3 nucleotides read TGTGCCAGCAGCTTTACAGGACCCAATCAGCCCCAGCATTTT. The chain is built from TRBV7-6 and TRBJ1-5, with a tentative D call TRBD1 (5 bases). Trimming removed 3 bases from V and 3 bases from J, with 9 bases in between. CDR3 length equals 14 residues. CDR1 and CDR2 from the germline V gene are SGHVS and FNYEAQ.

The gene calls are TRBV19 and TRBJ2-5; 7 bases are a match to TRBD1. V was clipped by 5 bases and J by 2 bases; unmatched bases: 11. The CDR3 loop spans 16 amino acids. Germline CDR1 reads LNHDA; CDR2 reads SQIVND (reference sequence). This chain's CDR3 is CASSLGQAVLQETQYF. Here the CDR3 DNA reads TGTGCCAGTAGTCTTGGACAGGCAGTACTTCAAGAGACCCAGTACTTC.

In this sample, this clonotype turned up many times. The CDR3 sequence is CASRMVGFDWNTEAFF. The CDR3, as DNA: TGTGCCAGCAGAATGGTGGGGTTTGACTGGAACACTGAAGCTTTCTTT. The chain has TRBV7-6 and TRBJ1-1; D not resolved. Germline values: CDR1 SGHVS, CDR2 FNYEAQ. This CDR3 is built from 16 residues. Trimming left V 6 bases short and J 1 base short, with 18 bases between.

The V and J genes are TRBV2 and TRBJ2-2, with 10 positions matching TRBD1. Trimming at V came to 3 bases and at J to 5 bases, leaving 6 bases not matched to a gene. The CDR3 is made up of 16 amino acids. CDR1 is SNHLY, CDR2 FYNNEI, per germline. CDR3 DNA: TGTGCCAGCAGTGAGAGGACAGGGGGGAGTACCGGGGAGCTGTTTTTT. Encoded protein: CASSERTGGSTGELFF.

Notes on this clonotype: One junction end disagrees with the germline gene, perhaps due to a read error. The chain joins TRBV11-2 to TRBJ1-6; tentative D call: TRBD1 (5 bases). This CDR3 is built from 14 residues. Germline lookup yields CDR1 SGHAT and CDR2 FQNNGV. CDR3 protein: CASSLGGYSSPLHF. For the CDR3, the DNA is TGTGCCAGCAGCTTAGGGGGGTATAGTTCACCCCTCCACTTT.

The J gene is TRBJ1-2, the V gene TRBV12-3 or TRBV12-4; 7 bases line up with TRBD1. The CDR3 length is 14 residues. V was pared by 4 bases and J by 4 bases, with 6 bases of the junction left unmatched. CDR3 sequence (DNA): TGTGCCAGCAGTTCAGGGGGTTCAGCCTATGGCTACACCTTC. Translation: CASSSGGSAYGYTF.

The rearrangement links TRBV3-1 to TRBJ1-6, with a tentative D call TRBD1 (6 bases). With 1 base removed from V and 7 bases from J, the gap between germline ends came to 11 bases. This CDR3 region has 15 residues. The germline gives CDR1 LGHDT, CDR2 YNNKEL (reference sequence). The CDR3 DNA sequence: TGTGCCAGCAGCCAAGGGGCAGGGGTGAATTCACCCCTCCACTTT. Its protein is CASSQGAGVNSPLHF.

This clonotype occurred a few times. The chain links TRBV7-8 to TRBJ1-3; the D is unclear. CDR1 is SGHVS, CDR2 FQNEAQ, per germline. V lost 5 bases, J lost 2 bases, and 10 bases lay in between. The CDR3 is 14 residues long. CDR3 loop: CASSLLVTGNTIYF. As DNA, the CDR3 is TGTGCCAGCAGCCTTTTGGTGACTGGAAACACCATATATTTT.

The V and J genes are TRBV27 and TRBJ1-5; D is undetermined. Per germline, CDR1 MNHEY and CDR2 SMNVEV (reference sequence). Deletions cut 5 bases from V and 0 bases from J, with 11 bases between. The CDR3 extends over 15 amino acids. In DNA, the CDR3 is TGTGCCAGCAGTCCCTCATGGCGTAGCAATCAGCCCCAGCATTTT. Its translation is CASSPSWRSNQPQHF.

This chain uses TRBV19 with TRBJ1-1; D is unresolved. Looked up from germline, CDR1 is LNHDA and CDR2 is SQIVND (reference sequence). Trimming took 5 bases from V and 1 from J, leaving 11 bases between them. CDR3 size: 14 residues. As DNA, the CDR3 is TGTGCCAGTAGTCCCCCCACTTCGAACACTGAAGCTTTCTTT. This codes for CASSPPTSNTEAFF.

This clonotype was picked up a small number of times. The V and J genes are TRBV20-1 and TRBJ2-3; 8 positions match TRBD2. The CDR3 totals 15 residues. The J segment lost 7 bases and the V segment lost 0 bases, leaving 9 bases of the junction unmatched. Per germline, CDR1 DFQATT and CDR2 SNEGSKA (reference sequence). The CDR3 DNA is TGCAGTGCTAGAGAACGCGGCGGGGGGAAATATACGCAGTATTTT. Translated, it gives CSARERGGGKYTQYF.

This clonotype was observed a handful of times. The chain links TRBV6-2 or TRBV6-3 to TRBJ1-6, with D perhaps matching TRBD1 (5 bases). CDR1 and CDR2 from the germline V gene are MNHEY and SVGEGT. This CDR3 is built from 19 residues. Trimming pared 5 bases from V and 0 bases from J, leaving 20 bases between. CDR3 residues: CASSSRAHGTFSYNSPLHF. CDR3 sequence (DNA): TGTGCCAGCAGTAGCCGAGCGCACGGGACCTTCTCCTATAATTCACCCCTCCACTTT.

There are many counts of this clonotype. This chain joins TRBV9 and TRBJ2-1; D might be TRBD2 (5 bases). Per germline, CDR1 SGDLS and CDR2 YYNGEE. The ends were cut back, 2 bases at V and 0 bases at J, with 9 bases in the middle. This CDR3 comprises 15 residues. Here the CDR3 DNA reads TGTGCCAGCAGCGTCTTAGGGAGCTCCTACAATGAGCAGTTCTTC. This codes for CASSVLGSSYNEQFF.

The CDR3 bases are TGTGCTAGTGGTTTGGGGACAGGTCCCCAGCATTTT. Protein: CASGLGTGPQHF. This chain joins TRBV12-5 and TRBJ1-5; 7 nucleotides agree with TRBD1. The CDR3 extends over 12 amino acids. Germline CDR1 is LGHNT and CDR2 is FRNRAP. The V and J ends lost 1 base and 10 bases, in that order; junction bases with no gene match: 1.